This paragraph covers one T cell receptor (beta chain) sequence. The repertoire was sequenced with immunoSEQ multiplex PCR; TCRdb's copy has only in-frame clones and lacks some. Among roughly 260,000 clones listed, around nine tenths were seen once. This entry is derived from a study of cytomegalovirus exposure and HLA in healthy donors. This CDR3 region has 15 residues. Germline CDR1 is LNHDA and CDR2 is SQIVND (reference sequence). The V gene lost 4 bases and the J gene lost 7 bases, with 19 bases spanning the gap. This clonotype was sampled from a man younger than 35 in good health and CMV-seronegative. The sample consisted of PBMCs. V is TRBV19 and J is TRBJ2-5; a possible D gene is TRBD2 (5 bases). The DNA of the CDR3 is TGTGCCAGTAGTACCCCCGGTGGGCGGGTGGGGACCCAGTACTTC. Amino acids: CASSTPGGRVGTQYF.